This TCR beta chain was profiled in a study of OX40 agonist ivuxolimab in advanced cancers. Study findings and constraints: CD8+ T cells (on average) carried more expanded clones than CD4+ T cells.

This CDR3 is built from 13 residues. From germline, CDR1 is MDHEN and CDR2 SYDVKM. V lost 3 bases, J lost 3 bases, and 8 bases lay in between. Peripheral blood came from all dose cohorts at three timepoints. A remark on this clone: Antigen unknown.

Here immunoSEQ multiplex PCR was the method, and the copy in TCRdb shows in-frame clones only, minus some. The table includes tens of thousands of clones, 91% detected once. Specimen: CD4+ or CD8+ T cells sorted from blood, collected in a trial of the OX40 agonist ivuxolimab. This clonotype was sampled from an adult with an advanced solid tumor such as melanoma, head and neck, liver or kidney cancer. This chain joins TRBV28 and TRBJ1-1, with D unclear. In nucleotides, the CDR3 is TGTGCCAGCAGTTTTGTAGGGCACACTGAAGCTTTCTTT. It yields the protein CASSFVGHTEAFF. The full variable domain, in which reference TRBV28 and TRBJ1-1 provide the parts outside the CDR3, is DVKVTQSSRYLVKRTGEKVFLECVQDMDHENMFWYRQDPGLGLRLIYFSYDVKMKEKGDIPEGYSVSREKKERFSLILESASTNQTSMYLCASSFVGHTEAFFGQGTRLTVV.